Below, 26 T cell receptor beta chains from the same sample are listed, as sequenced in a study of T cell responses to AZD1222 COVID-19 vaccine. TCRdb keeps only in-frame clones here, not all; method: immunoSEQ multiplex PCR. The sample has more than 90,000 clones, about four fifths seen once; the top ten hold 14%. The input for sequencing was peripheral blood, taken 28 days after the second AZD1222 dose. Receptor source: an adult who received the AZD1222 COVID-19 vaccine.

The rearrangement links TRBV2 to TRBJ2-2; possible D gene TRBD2, 6 bases. From germline, CDR1 is SNHLY and CDR2 FYNNEI. Trimming pared 7 bases from V and 7 bases from J, leaving 19 bases between. This CDR3 spans 15 amino acids. The CDR3 here is CASKDFGSSNGELFF. CDR3 bases: TGTGCCAGCAAGGATTTCGGGAGTTCTAACGGGGAGCTGTTTTTT.

J is TRBJ2-7 and V is TRBV7-8, with no clear D. Germline-derived CDR1 and CDR2 are SGHVS and FQNEAQ. CDR3 length: 13 residues. Trimming pared 4 bases from V and 7 bases from J, leaving 14 bases between. The CDR3 region has the DNA TGTGCCAGCAGCTCCCTTTCCTGGGGAGAGCAGTACTTC. Amino acids: CASSSLSWGEQYF. Using reference TRBV7-8 and TRBJ2-7 for the parts outside the CDR3, the full variable domain is GAGVSQSPRYKVAKRGQDVALRCDPISGHVSLFWYQQALGQGPEFLTYFQNEAQLDKSGLPSDRFFAERPEGSVSTLKIQRTQQEDSAVYLCASSSLSWGEQYFGPGTRLTVT.

This clone showed up just a few times. The V and J genes are TRBV7-8 and TRBJ1-3, with D hard to call. Trimming removed 5 bases from V and 0 bases from J, with 2 bases in between. The CDR3 covers 12 residues. Looked up from germline, CDR1 is SGHVS and CDR2 is FQNEAQ. Here the CDR3 reads CASSLSGNTIYF. CDR3 DNA sequence: TGTGCCAGCAGCCTCTCTGGAAACACCATATATTTT.

The gene calls are TRBV4-1 and TRBJ1-1; D is perhaps TRBD1 (6 bases). The germline CDR1 and CDR2 sequences are MGHRA and YSYEKL. This CDR3 region has 16 residues. The ends were cut back, 0 bases at V and 5 bases at J, with 16 bases in the middle. The CDR3 DNA sequence: TGCGCCAGCAGCCAAGATGGATCAGGGGAGAGTACTGAAGCTTTCTTT. Residues: CASSQDGSGESTEAFF.

The chain combines TRBV6-5 with TRBJ2-7, with TRBD2 as a possible D gene (6 bases). Between the trimmed V and J ends, which lost 5 bases and 3 bases, there was a span of 8 bases. This CDR3 has 12 residues. The germline gives CDR1 MNHEY, CDR2 SVGAGI. The chain's CDR3 is CASSTSSYEQYF. CDR3 nucleotides: TGTGCCAGCAGTACTAGCAGCTACGAGCAGTACTTC.

The chain employs TRBV5-1 and TRBJ1-2; 10 bases agree with TRBD1. J lost 5 bases, V lost 3 bases, and 10 bases had no gene match. The V gene's germline CDR1 is SGHRS and CDR2 YFSETQ. The CDR3 length is 16 residues. CDR3: CASSSTGTGDIYGYTF. In DNA, the CDR3 is TGCGCCAGCAGCTCAACCGGGACAGGGGACATATATGGCTACACCTTC.

This clone was detected only a few times. The gene calls are TRBV12-3 or TRBV12-4 and TRBJ1-5; D is ambiguous. Trimming left V 6 bases short and J 0 bases short, with 6 bases between. The CDR3 totals 13 residues. The CDR3 coding sequence is TGTGCCAGCAGCAGTAATAGCAATCAGCCCCAGCATTTT. This sequence encodes CASSSNSNQPQHF.

In this sample, this clone turned up many times. The chain carries TRBV13 and TRBJ2-7; 10 bases map to TRBD2. There are 18 residues in the CDR3. V trimming: 4 bases; J trimming: 2 bases; junction bases outside the gene matches: 14. CDR1 and CDR2 from the germline V gene are PRHDT and FYEKMQ (reference sequence). CDR3 sequence (DNA): TGTGCCAGCAGCTCCCGGGGGGCTAGCGGGGGTACCGCCTACGAGCAGTACTTC. This gives the protein CASSSRGASGGTAYEQYF. Supplemented by reference TRBV13 and TRBJ2-7, the full variable domain reads AAGVIQSPRHLIKEKRETATLKCYPIPRHDTVYWYQQGPGQDPQFLISFYEKMQSDKGSIPDRFSAQQFSDYHSELNMSSLELGDSALYFCASSSRGASGGTAYEQYFGPGTRLTVT.

This chain uses TRBV28 with TRBJ1-6; D unresolved. The CDR3 has 16 amino acids. CDR1 and CDR2 from the germline V gene are MDHEN and SYDVKM. The germline V and J ends were trimmed by 2 bases and 5 bases, with 13 bases remaining between them. CDR3 in amino acids: CASSLSRADNNSPLHF. The DNA of the CDR3 is TGTGCCAGCAGTTTAAGCCGGGCAGATAATAATTCACCCCTCCACTTT. Supplemented by reference TRBV28 and TRBJ1-6, the full variable domain reads DVKVTQSSRYLVKRTGEKVFLECVQDMDHENMFWYRQDPGLGLRLIYFSYDVKMKEKGDIPEGYSVSREKKERFSLILESASTNQTSMYLCASSLSRADNNSPLHFGNGTRLTVT.

Only a few counts were recorded for this clone. The chain combines TRBV2 with TRBJ1-1; D might be TRBD1 (6 bases). V was cut by 7 bases and J by 2 bases, with 20 bases left in between. The CDR3 loop spans 16 amino acids. CDR1 and CDR2 (germline): SNHLY, FYNNEI. The CDR3 spells CASTRTGSAENTEAFF. In nucleotides, the CDR3 is TGTGCCAGCACCCGCACAGGGTCCGCGGAAAACACTGAAGCTTTCTTT. Drawing the rest from reference TRBV2 and TRBJ1-1, the complete variable domain is EPEVTQTPSHQVTQMGQEVILRCVPISNHLYFYWYRQILGQKVEFLVSFYNNEISEKSEIFDDQFSVERPDGSNFTLKIRSTKLEDSAMYFCASTRTGSAENTEAFFGQGTRLTVV.

The chain employs TRBV7-2 and TRBJ1-2; D unclear. CDR3 size: 14 residues. Germline V lookup: CDR1 SGHTA, CDR2 FQGNSA. Trimming pared 1 base from V and 6 bases from J, leaving 12 bases between. The CDR3 nucleotides are TGTGCCAGCAGCTTAGGGTTACTGGGTCATGGCTACACCTTC. Translation: CASSLGLLGHGYTF.

The chain combines TRBV9 with TRBJ2-1, with unresolved D. There are 16 residues in the CDR3. V was clipped by 1 base and J by 0 bases, with 11 bases between them. Looked up from germline, CDR1 is SGDLS and CDR2 is YYNGEE. The CDR3 coding sequence is TGTGCCAGCAGCGTAAGCTCGTCGGCCTCCTACAATGAGCAGTTCTTC. This translates into CASSVSSSASYNEQFF.

The J gene is TRBJ2-7, the V gene TRBV10-3, with D hard to call. Germline CDR1 is ENHRY and CDR2 is SYGVKD. This CDR3 has 13 amino acids. Trimming removed 3 bases at V and 3 bases at J, with 9 bases between. CDR3 protein: CAISEAPLYEQYF. In DNA, the CDR3 is TGTGCCATCAGTGAAGCACCCCTCTACGAGCAGTACTTC.

The V gene is TRBV24-1, the J gene TRBJ1-5, with no clear D. CDR1 is KGHDR and CDR2 is SFDVKD in the germline V gene. Trimming removed 6 bases at V and 0 bases at J, with 5 bases between. CDR3 length: 13 residues. CDR3 loop: CATSSYSNQPQHF. The CDR3 DNA sequence: TGTGCCACCAGTTCTTATAGCAATCAGCCCCAGCATTTT.

This clone was picked up one time. J is TRBJ1-4 and V is TRBV19, with 7 bases fitting TRBD1. The junction had 12 bases not matched to a gene; V was cut back by 6 bases and J by 8 bases. From germline, CDR1 is LNHDA and CDR2 SQIVND (reference sequence). CDR3 length: 15 amino acids. CDR3: CASRRGDSLDEKLFF. The CDR3 DNA is TGTGCCAGTAGGAGGGGGGACAGCTTGGACGAAAAACTGTTTTTT.

This clone has just a few counts. The chain is built from TRBV19 and TRBJ2-1, with 7 positions matching TRBD1. The V segment lost 4 bases and the J segment 4 bases; nucleotides outside the gene matches: 7. The germline V gene encodes CDR1 LNHDA and CDR2 SQIVND (reference sequence). The CDR3 is made up of 15 amino acids. As DNA, the CDR3 is TGTGCCAGTAGTAGAGGCCGGGGACAGTACAATGAGCAGTTCTTC. Translation: CASSRGRGQYNEQFF.

J is TRBJ2-1 and V is TRBV2; TRBD2 agrees at 9 bases. Germline V gene data show CDR1 as SNHLY and CDR2 as FYNNEI. The CDR3 totals 15 residues. J gave up 2 bases and V 6 bases, and 5 bases lay outside the gene matches. Written as DNA, the CDR3 is TGTGCCAGCAGATCGGGACTAGCCCCCTACAATGAGCAGTTCTTC. Translation gives CASRSGLAPYNEQFF.

The chain couples TRBV13 to TRBJ2-1; D assignment may be TRBD1 or TRBD2 (5 bases each). Trimming took 10 bases from V and 7 from J, leaving 20 bases between them. From germline, CDR1 is PRHDT and CDR2 FYEKMQ (reference sequence). The CDR3 length is 14 residues. The CDR3 protein is CATNPGTLGNEQFF. The DNA for the CDR3 is TGTGCCACCAACCCCGGGACCCTTGGGAATGAGCAGTTCTTC.

The rearrangement uses TRBV19 and TRBJ2-5; the match to TRBD1 covers 8 bases. This CDR3 spans 14 amino acids. The germline V gene encodes CDR1 LNHDA and CDR2 SQIVND (reference sequence). Trimming removed 8 bases from V and 3 bases from J; junction bases left unmatched: 8. CDR3 sequence reads: CASSGQGGKETQYF. CDR3 DNA sequence: TGTGCCAGTTCAGGACAGGGCGGGAAAGAGACCCAGTACTTC.

V gene TRBV2 combines with J gene TRBJ2-3, with 8 bases lining up with TRBD2. The CDR3 is made up of 15 amino acids. Germline values: CDR1 SNHLY, CDR2 FYNNEI. J gave up 1 base and V 9 bases, and 9 bases lay outside the gene matches. The CDR3 reads CASLGFSGGTDTQYF. The CDR3 DNA is TGTGCCAGTTTAGGATTTAGCGGGGGCACAGATACGCAGTATTTT.

The CDR3 bases are TGTGCCAGCAGTTACGGTGAGGCCAGAACCAATCAGCCCCAGCATTTT. It codes for CASSYGEARTNQPQHF. The chain recombines TRBV6-6 with TRBJ1-5; D call uncertain. CDR1 and CDR2 (germline): MNHNY, SVGAGI (reference sequence). Trimming stripped 2 bases from V and 3 bases from J, with 14 bases between. The CDR3 spans 16 residues.

This sequence joins TRBV13 and TRBJ2-1; no clear D. CDR1 is PRHDT and CDR2 is FYEKMQ in the germline V gene (reference sequence). V lost 5 bases to trimming and J lost 10 bases, with 18 bases between them. The CDR3 has 14 amino acids. CDR3 DNA sequence: TGTGCCAGCAGCCCCGAGGCGTCCTTCGGGGAGCAGTTCTTC. It translates to CASSPEASFGEQFF.

The rearrangement joins TRBV6-5 to TRBJ1-3; D gene ambiguous. Per the germline V gene, CDR1 is MNHEY and CDR2 is SVGAGI. This CDR3 contains 14 residues. The V gene lost 6 bases and the J gene lost 1 base, with 10 bases spanning the gap. The DNA for the CDR3 is TGTGCCAGCAGCCAGAGTCAGTCTGGAAACACCATATATTTT. Translating it yields CASSQSQSGNTIYF.

The chain combines TRBV24-1 with TRBJ2-2, with TRBD1 matching 8 bases. Germline CDR1 is KGHDR and CDR2 is SFDVKD. J lost 2 bases, V lost 2 bases, and 6 bases had no gene match. The CDR3 has 17 residues. CDR3 sequence: CATSDSGTGLNTGELFF. Written as DNA, the CDR3 is TGTGCCACCAGTGATTCGGGGACAGGACTAAACACCGGGGAGCTGTTTTTT.

This clone was observed a single time. The rearrangement uses TRBV3-1 (or the pseudogene TRBV3-2) and TRBJ1-1, with D unresolved. V lost 2 bases and J 7 bases, leaving 5 bases between the germline ends. The germline gives CDR1 LGHDT, CDR2 YNNKEL (reference sequence). The CDR3 is made up of 11 amino acids. CDR3 nucleotides: TGTGCCAGCAGCCAACTATATGAAGCTTTCTTT. As protein: CASSQLYEAFF.

V is TRBV6-5 and J is TRBJ2-7; D perhaps matches TRBD1 (6 bases). The V gene's germline CDR1 is MNHEY and CDR2 SVGAGI. This CDR3 contains 15 residues. V was shortened by 0 bases and J by 0 bases, with 9 bases between the two germline ends. The CDR3 nucleotides are TGTGCCAGCAGTTACTCGACACAGGGCTCCTACGAGCAGTACTTC. Its translation is CASSYSTQGSYEQYF.